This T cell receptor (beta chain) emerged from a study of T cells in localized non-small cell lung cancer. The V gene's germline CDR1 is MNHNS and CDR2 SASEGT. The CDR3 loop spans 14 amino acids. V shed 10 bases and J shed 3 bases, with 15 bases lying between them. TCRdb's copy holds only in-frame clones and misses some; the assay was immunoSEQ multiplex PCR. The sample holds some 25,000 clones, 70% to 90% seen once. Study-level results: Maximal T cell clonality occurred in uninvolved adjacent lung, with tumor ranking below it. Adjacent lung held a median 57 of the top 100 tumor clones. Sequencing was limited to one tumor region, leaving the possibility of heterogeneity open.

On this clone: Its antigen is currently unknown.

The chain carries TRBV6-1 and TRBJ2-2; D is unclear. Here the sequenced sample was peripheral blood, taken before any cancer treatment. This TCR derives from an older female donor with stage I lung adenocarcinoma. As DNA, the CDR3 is TGTGCCACCAGGCGTTGGACCCACACCGGGGAGCTGTTTTTT. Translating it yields CATRRWTHTGELFF.